A selection of T cell receptor beta chains follows, all from one sample in a study of CD8 T cells in Susac syndrome. TCRdb reprocessed the immunoSEQ multiplex PCR reads with MiXCR, giving one entry per CDR3 protein. The table lists some 250,000 distinct CDR3 sequences, approximately 95% of them singletons, with 0.095% to 0.12% in the top ten. The sequenced sample was CD4+ T cells from PBMCs. These receptors originate from a human donor with Susac syndrome. Each CDR3 is given without its conserved first and last residue. Fields, in order: clone size, D gene, V gene, CDR3 protein. A D gene is named only where the DNA matches it firmly. For some rows the clone size is stated as once, few or many, or as a class when expanded; others skip it.

abundance: .; d_gene: TRBD2; v_gene: TRBV4-2; CDR3aa: ASSQGLAGGSTGELF
abundance: .; d_gene: .; v_gene: TRBV9; CDR3aa: ASSEGDGTRYEQY
abundance: .; d_gene: .; v_gene: TRBV18; CDR3aa: ASSPLATASTDTQY
abundance: .; d_gene: .; v_gene: TRBV20-1; CDR3aa: SASYVGTTPQH
abundance: .; d_gene: .; v_gene: TRBV2; CDR3aa: ASSEQLNTEAF
abundance: once; d_gene: .; v_gene: TRBV4-1; CDR3aa: ASSQVRGQAYEQY
abundance: .; d_gene: .; v_gene: TRBV7-9; CDR3aa: ASSYLEREQY
abundance: .; d_gene: .; v_gene: TRBV7-3; CDR3aa: ASSQSVPYNEQF
abundance: once; d_gene: .; v_gene: TRBV28; CDR3aa: ASSLKSGTYGYT
abundance: .; d_gene: .; v_gene: TRBV27; CDR3aa: ASSSPRKKNTGELF
abundance: few; d_gene: TRBD1; v_gene: TRBV20-1; CDR3aa: SVDRGNTEAF
abundance: .; d_gene: TRBD1; v_gene: TRBV20-1; CDR3aa: SARMGTGETEAF
abundance: .; d_gene: .; v_gene: TRBV12-5; CDR3aa: ATAERLESYEQY
abundance: once; d_gene: .; v_gene: TRBV29-1; CDR3aa: SVFGGYGYT
abundance: .; d_gene: TRBD2; v_gene: TRBV12-3/TRBV12-4; CDR3aa: ASSLRRLAEETQY
abundance: once; d_gene: .; v_gene: TRBV30; CDR3aa: AWSQTYNEQF
abundance: .; d_gene: TRBD1; v_gene: TRBV30; CDR3aa: AWSRDRVDIQY
abundance: .; d_gene: TRBD2; v_gene: TRBV29-1; CDR3aa: SATPSGRAHTGELF
abundance: .; d_gene: .; v_gene: TRBV9; CDR3aa: ASSVVEAPNYGYT
abundance: .; d_gene: TRBD2; v_gene: TRBV29-1; CDR3aa: SVEDEAGVSYEQY
abundance: once; d_gene: TRBD2; v_gene: TRBV3-1; CDR3aa: ASSQEGATSGNFYEQY
abundance: once; d_gene: .; v_gene: TRBV21-1; CDR3aa: ANAGTMGSLGQY
abundance: once; d_gene: .; v_gene: TRBV29-1; CDR3aa: SVGAGSKDTEAF
abundance: .; d_gene: .; v_gene: TRBV6-5; CDR3aa: ASRKSGVGEKLF
abundance: .; d_gene: TRBD2; v_gene: TRBV5-1; CDR3aa: ASSLTTSGYYEQY
abundance: .; d_gene: .; v_gene: TRBV15; CDR3aa: ATSSRGFSGANVLT
abundance: .; d_gene: .; v_gene: TRBV7-9; CDR3aa: ASSSRGPEEQY
abundance: .; d_gene: TRBD2; v_gene: TRBV6-6; CDR3aa: ASSPTQRGGQY
abundance: .; d_gene: TRBD2; v_gene: TRBV7-9; CDR3aa: ASSSGTSGRPSLGY
abundance: .; d_gene: TRBD2; v_gene: TRBV30; CDR3aa: AWSDRGLAARTQY
abundance: .; d_gene: TRBD2; v_gene: TRBV24-1; CDR3aa: ATSDPSWTSGIETQY
abundance: .; d_gene: .; v_gene: TRBV28; CDR3aa: ASSLGTGGDEKLF
abundance: .; d_gene: .; v_gene: TRBV12-3/TRBV12-4; CDR3aa: ASSPPHWNTEAF
abundance: .; d_gene: .; v_gene: TRBV27; CDR3aa: ASSSHAGSSHYNEQF
abundance: .; d_gene: .; v_gene: TRBV28; CDR3aa: ASSFTQLARSEQF
abundance: .; d_gene: .; v_gene: TRBV7-7; CDR3aa: ASSFGANTEAF
abundance: .; d_gene: TRBD2; v_gene: TRBV10-3; CDR3aa: ATGGGLAGEETQY
abundance: .; d_gene: .; v_gene: TRBV7-9; CDR3aa: ASSLATGTYNEQF